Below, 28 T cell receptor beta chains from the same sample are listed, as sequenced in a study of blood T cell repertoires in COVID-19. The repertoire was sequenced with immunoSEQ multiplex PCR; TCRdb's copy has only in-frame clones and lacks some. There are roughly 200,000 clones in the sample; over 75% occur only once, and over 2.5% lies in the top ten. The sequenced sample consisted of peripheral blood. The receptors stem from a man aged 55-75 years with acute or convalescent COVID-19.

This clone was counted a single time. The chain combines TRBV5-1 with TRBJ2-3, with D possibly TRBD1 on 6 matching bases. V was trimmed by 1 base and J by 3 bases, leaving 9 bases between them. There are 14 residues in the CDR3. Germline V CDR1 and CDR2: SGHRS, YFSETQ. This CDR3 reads CASSLRGKTDTQYF. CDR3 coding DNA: TGCGCCAGCAGCTTGAGGGGGAAGACAGATACGCAGTATTTT.

This CDR3 is CSVDGQDTGELFF. For the CDR3, the DNA is TGCAGCGTTGATGGGCAGGACACCGGGGAGCTGTTTTTT. The genes are TRBV29-1 and TRBJ2-2; no definite D call. Trimming stripped 3 bases from V and 3 bases from J, with 8 bases between. The CDR3 contains 13 residues. The germline gives CDR1 SQVTM, CDR2 ANQGSEA.

CDR3: CASSQTRGGLAVGEQYF. CDR3 nucleotide sequence: TGCGCCAGCAGCCAAACGCGGGGGGGACTAGCCGTCGGCGAGCAGTACTTC. The chain is built from TRBV4-1 and TRBJ2-7; 9 bases match TRBD2. With 2 bases clipped from V and 6 bases from J, the junction kept 14 bases outside the gene matches. The CDR3 runs 17 residues. The germline V gene has CDR1 MGHRA and CDR2 YSYEKL.

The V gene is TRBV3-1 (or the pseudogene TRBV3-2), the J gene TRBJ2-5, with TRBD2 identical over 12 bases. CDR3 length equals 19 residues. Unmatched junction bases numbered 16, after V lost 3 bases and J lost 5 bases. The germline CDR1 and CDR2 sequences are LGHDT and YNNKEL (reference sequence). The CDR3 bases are TGTGCCAGCAGCCAGGAGACTAGCGGGAGTGGGAGAGTGCCGGAGACCCAGTACTTC. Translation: CASSQETSGSGRVPETQYF.

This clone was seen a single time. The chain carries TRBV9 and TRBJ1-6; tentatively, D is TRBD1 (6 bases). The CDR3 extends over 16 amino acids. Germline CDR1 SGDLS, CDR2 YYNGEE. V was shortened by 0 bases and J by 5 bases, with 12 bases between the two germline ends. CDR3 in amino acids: CASSVGGRGDNSPLHF. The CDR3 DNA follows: TGTGCCAGCAGCGTAGGAGGCAGGGGCGATAATTCACCCCTCCACTTT. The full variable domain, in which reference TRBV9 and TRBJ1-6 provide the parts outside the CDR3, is DSGVTQTPKHLITATGQRVTLRCSPRSGDLSVYWYQQSLDQGLQFLIQYYNGEERAKGNILERFSAQQFPDLHSELNLSSLELGDSALYFCASSVGGRGDNSPLHFGNGTRLTVT.

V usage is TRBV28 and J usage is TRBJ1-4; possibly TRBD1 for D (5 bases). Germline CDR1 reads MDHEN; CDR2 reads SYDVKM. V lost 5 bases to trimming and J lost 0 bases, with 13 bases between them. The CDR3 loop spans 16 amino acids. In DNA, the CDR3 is TGTGCCAGCAGTGGGGCCCCTCTTGCAACTAATGAAAAACTGTTTTTT. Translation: CASSGAPLATNEKLFF. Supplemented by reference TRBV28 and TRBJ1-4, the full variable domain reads DVKVTQSSRYLVKRTGEKVFLECVQDMDHENMFWYRQDPGLGLRLIYFSYDVKMKEKGDIPEGYSVSREKKERFSLILESASTNQTSMYLCASSGAPLATNEKLFFGSGTQLSVL.

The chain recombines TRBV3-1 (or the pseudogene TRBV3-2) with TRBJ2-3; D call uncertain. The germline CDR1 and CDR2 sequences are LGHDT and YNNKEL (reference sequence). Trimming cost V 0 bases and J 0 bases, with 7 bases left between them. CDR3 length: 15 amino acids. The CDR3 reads CASSQDGHSTDTQYF. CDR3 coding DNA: TGTGCCAGCAGCCAAGATGGCCATAGCACAGATACGCAGTATTTT.

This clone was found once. DNA of the CDR3: TGTGCCAGCAGCTTGGCTAGCGGGAGGCCCCACAGCACAGATACGCAGTATTTT. Protein: CASSLASGRPHSTDTQYF. This chain links TRBV5-6 with TRBJ2-3, with TRBD2 matching over 11 bases. Germline CDR1 and CDR2: SGHDT and YYEEEE. Trimming at V came to 0 bases and at J to 0 bases, leaving 6 bases not matched to a gene. This CDR3 region has 18 residues.

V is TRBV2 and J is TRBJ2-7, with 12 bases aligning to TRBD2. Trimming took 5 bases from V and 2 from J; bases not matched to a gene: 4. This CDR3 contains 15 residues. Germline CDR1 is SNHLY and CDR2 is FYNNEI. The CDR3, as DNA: TGTGCCAGCAGTAAACTAGCGGGAGGCGCCTACGAGCAGTACTTC. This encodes CASSKLAGGAYEQYF.

CDR3 bases: TGTGCCAGCAGCTTTAATGGCGGCAGCTCCTACAATGAGCAGTTCTTC. It is translated as CASSFNGGSSYNEQFF. The chain employs TRBV7-2 and TRBJ2-1; D is undetermined. The CDR3 sequence is 16 residues long. V lost 3 bases, J lost 0 bases, and 12 bases lay in between. Germline CDR1 reads SGHTA; CDR2 reads FQGNSA. Full variable domain (rest looked up from reference TRBV7-2 and TRBJ2-1): GAGVSQSPSNKVTEKGKDVELRCDPISGHTALYWYRQSLGQGLEFLIYFQGNSAPDKSGLPSDRFSAERTGGSVSTLTIQRTQQEDSAVYLCASSFNGGSSYNEQFFGPGTRLTVL.

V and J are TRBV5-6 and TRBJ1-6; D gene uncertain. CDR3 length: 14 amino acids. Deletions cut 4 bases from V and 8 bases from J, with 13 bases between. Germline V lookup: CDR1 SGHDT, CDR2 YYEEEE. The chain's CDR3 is CASSPPRDYSPLHF. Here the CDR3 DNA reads TGTGCCAGCAGCCCCCCGAGAGATTATTCACCCCTCCACTTT.

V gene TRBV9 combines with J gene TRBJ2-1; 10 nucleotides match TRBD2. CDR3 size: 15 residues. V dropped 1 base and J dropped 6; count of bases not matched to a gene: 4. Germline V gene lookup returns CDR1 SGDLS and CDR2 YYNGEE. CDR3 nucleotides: TGTGCCAGCAGCGTAAGGGCTAGCGGGGGCAATGAGCAGTTCTTC. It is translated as CASSVRASGGNEQFF. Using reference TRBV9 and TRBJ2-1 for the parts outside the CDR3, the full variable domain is DSGVTQTPKHLITATGQRVTLRCSPRSGDLSVYWYQQSLDQGLQFLIQYYNGEERAKGNILERFSAQQFPDLHSELNLSSLELGDSALYFCASSVRASGGNEQFFGPGTRLTVL.

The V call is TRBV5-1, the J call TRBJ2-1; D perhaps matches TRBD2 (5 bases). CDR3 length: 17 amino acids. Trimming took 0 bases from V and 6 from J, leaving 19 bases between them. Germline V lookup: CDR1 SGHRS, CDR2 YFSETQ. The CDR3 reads CASSLAVTILGGNEQFF. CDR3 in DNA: TGCGCCAGCAGCTTGGCGGTGACTATCCTCGGAGGCAATGAGCAGTTCTTC.

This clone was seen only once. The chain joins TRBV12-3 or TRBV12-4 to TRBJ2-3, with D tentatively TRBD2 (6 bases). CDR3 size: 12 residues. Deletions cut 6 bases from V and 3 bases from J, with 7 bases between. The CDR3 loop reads CASSRGTDTQYF. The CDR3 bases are TGTGCCAGCAGCCGGGGGACAGATACGCAGTATTTT.

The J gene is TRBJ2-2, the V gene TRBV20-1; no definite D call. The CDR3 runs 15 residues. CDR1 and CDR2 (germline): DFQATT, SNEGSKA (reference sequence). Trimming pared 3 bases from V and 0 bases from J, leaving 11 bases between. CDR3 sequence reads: CSASDPRANTGELFF. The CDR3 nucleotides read TGCAGTGCTAGTGACCCCCGGGCGAACACCGGGGAGCTGTTTTTT.

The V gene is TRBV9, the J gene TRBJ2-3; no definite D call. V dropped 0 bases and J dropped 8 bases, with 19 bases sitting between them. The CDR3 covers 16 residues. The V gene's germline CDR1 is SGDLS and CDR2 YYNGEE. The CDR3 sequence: CASSVETGVGFRTQYF. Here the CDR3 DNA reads TGTGCCAGCAGCGTAGAGACGGGTGTTGGTTTTCGTACGCAGTATTTT. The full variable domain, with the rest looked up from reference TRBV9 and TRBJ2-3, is DSGVTQTPKHLITATGQRVTLRCSPRSGDLSVYWYQQSLDQGLQFLIQYYNGEERAKGNILERFSAQQFPDLHSELNLSSLELGDSALYFCASSVETGVGFRTQYFGPGTRLTVL.

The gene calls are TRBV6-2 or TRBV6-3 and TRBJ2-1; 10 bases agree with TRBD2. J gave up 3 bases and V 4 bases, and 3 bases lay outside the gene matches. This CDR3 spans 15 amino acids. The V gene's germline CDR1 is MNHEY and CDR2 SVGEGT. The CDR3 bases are TGTGCCAGCAGTTTGTCTAGCGGGAGCTACAATGAGCAGTTCTTC. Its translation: CASSLSSGSYNEQFF.

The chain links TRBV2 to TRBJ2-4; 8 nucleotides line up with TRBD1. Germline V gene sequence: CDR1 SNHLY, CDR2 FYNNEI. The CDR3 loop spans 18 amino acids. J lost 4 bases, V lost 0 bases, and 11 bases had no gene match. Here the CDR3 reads CASSEASGGHHIKNIQYF. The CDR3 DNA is TGTGCCAGCAGTGAAGCGTCAGGGGGCCACCACATTAAAAACATTCAGTACTTC.

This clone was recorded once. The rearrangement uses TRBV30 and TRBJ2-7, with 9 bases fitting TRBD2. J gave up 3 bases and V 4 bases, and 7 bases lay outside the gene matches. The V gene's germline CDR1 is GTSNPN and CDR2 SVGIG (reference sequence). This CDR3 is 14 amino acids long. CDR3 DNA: TGTGCCTGGACGCGGGAGGGCGAAAGCTACGAGCAGTACTTC. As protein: CAWTREGESYEQYF.

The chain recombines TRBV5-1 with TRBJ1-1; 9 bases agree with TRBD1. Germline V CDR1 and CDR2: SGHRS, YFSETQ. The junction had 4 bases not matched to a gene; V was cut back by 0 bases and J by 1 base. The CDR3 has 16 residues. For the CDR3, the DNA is TGCGCCAGCAGCTTGGGGGACAGGGTAGGGAACACTGAAGCTTTCTTT. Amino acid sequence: CASSLGDRVGNTEAFF. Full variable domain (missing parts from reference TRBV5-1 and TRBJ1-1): KAGVTQTPRYLIKTRGQQVTLSCSPISGHRSVSWYQQTPGQGLQFLFEYFSETQRNKGNFPGRFSGRQFSNSRSEMNVSTLELGDSALYLCASSLGDRVGNTEAFFGQGTRLTVV.

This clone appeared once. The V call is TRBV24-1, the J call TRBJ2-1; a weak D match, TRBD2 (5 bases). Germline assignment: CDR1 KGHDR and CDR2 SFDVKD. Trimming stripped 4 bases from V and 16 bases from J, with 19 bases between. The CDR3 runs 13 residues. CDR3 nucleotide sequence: TGTGCCACCAGTGACATTCAGGTTACAAGCGGATTCTTC. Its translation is CATSDIQVTSGFF.

CDR3 coding DNA: TGCGCCAGCAGCCGAGGCGGGAGTAACTACGAGCAGTACTTC. The encoded protein is CASSRGGSNYEQYF. The chain couples TRBV5-1 to TRBJ2-7, with 7 bases that match TRBD2. In germline, CDR1 is SGHRS, CDR2 YFSETQ. CDR3 length equals 14 residues. V gave up 4 bases and J gave up 3 bases; unmatched junction bases: 7.

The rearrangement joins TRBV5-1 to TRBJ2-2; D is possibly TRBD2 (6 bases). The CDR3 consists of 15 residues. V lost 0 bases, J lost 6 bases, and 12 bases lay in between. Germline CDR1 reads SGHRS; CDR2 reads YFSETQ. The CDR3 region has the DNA TGCGCCAGCAGCTTGGACGGCGGCGGGGCCGGGGAGCTGTTTTTT. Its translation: CASSLDGGGAGELFF.

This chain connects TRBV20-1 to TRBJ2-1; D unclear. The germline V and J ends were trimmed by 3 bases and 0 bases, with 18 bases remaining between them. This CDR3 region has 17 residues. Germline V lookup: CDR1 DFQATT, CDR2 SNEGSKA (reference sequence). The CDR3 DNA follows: TGCAGTGCTAGTCTCTTACCCGCGGAGAGCTCCTACAATGAGCAGTTCTTC. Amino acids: CSASLLPAESSYNEQFF.

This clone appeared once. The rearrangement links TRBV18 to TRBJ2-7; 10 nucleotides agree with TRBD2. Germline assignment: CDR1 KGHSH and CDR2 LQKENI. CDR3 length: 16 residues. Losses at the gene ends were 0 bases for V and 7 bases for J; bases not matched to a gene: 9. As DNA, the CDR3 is TGTGCCAGCTCACCACCGGGTTCTAGCGGGAGCAGTGAGCAGTACTTC. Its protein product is CASSPPGSSGSSEQYF.

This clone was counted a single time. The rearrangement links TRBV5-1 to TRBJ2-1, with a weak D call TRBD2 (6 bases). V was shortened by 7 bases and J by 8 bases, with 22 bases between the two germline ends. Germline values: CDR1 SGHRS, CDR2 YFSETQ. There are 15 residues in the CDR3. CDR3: CASARRGQGIDEQFF. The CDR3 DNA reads TGCGCCAGCGCTAGGAGGGGCCAGGGTATCGATGAGCAGTTCTTC.

This CDR3 reads CASSLVAGGPPGELFF. In DNA form, the CDR3 reads TGTGCCAGCAGCTTAGTAGCGGGAGGGCCCCCCGGGGAGCTGTTTTTT. V gene TRBV7-2 combines with J gene TRBJ2-2; 11 nucleotides match TRBD2. Germline trimming cut 1 base from V and 6 bases from J; bases unmatched to any gene: 4. CDR3 length equals 16 residues. Germline CDR1 reads SGHTA; CDR2 reads FQGNSA.

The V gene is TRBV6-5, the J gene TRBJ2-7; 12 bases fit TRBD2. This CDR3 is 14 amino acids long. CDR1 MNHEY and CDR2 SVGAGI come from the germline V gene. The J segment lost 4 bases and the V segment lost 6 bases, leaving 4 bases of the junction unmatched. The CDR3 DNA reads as TGTGCCAGCAGCCGACTAGCGGGAGCTTACGAGCAGTACTTC. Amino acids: CASSRLAGAYEQYF.